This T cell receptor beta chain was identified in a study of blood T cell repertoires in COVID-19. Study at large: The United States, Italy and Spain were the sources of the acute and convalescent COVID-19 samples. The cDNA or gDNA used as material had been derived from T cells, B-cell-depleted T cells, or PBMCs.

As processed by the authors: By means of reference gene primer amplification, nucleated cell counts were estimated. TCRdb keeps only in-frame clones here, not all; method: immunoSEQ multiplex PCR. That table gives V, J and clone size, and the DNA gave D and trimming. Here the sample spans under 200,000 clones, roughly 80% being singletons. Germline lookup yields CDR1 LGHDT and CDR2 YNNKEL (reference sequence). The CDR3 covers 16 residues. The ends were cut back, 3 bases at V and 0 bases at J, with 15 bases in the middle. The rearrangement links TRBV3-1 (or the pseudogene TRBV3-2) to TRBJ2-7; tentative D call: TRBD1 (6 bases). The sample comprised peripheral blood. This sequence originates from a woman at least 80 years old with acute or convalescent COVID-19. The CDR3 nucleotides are TGTGCCAGCAGCCAGGGCGGACAGATGAGCTCCTACGAGCAGTACTTC. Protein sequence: CASSQGGQMSSYEQYF.